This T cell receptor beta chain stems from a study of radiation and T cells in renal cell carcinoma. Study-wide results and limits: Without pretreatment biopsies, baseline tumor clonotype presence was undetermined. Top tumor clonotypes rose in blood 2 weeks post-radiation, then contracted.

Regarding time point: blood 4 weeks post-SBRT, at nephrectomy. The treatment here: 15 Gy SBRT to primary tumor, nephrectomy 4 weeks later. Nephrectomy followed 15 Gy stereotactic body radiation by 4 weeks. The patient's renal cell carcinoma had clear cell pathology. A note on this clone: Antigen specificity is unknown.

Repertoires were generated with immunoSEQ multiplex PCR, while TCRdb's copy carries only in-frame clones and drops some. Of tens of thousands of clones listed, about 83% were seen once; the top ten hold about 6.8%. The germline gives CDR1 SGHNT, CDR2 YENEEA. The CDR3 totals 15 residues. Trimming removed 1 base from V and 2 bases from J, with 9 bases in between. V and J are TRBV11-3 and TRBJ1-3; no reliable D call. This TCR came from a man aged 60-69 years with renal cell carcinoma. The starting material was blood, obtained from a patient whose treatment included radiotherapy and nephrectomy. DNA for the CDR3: TGTGCCAGCAGCTTAGTCGTGGATACTGGAAACACCATATATTTT. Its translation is CASSLVVDTGNTIYF.